A selection of T cell receptor beta chains follows, all from one sample in a study of T cell responses to AZD1222 COVID-19 vaccine. Assay used: immunoSEQ multiplex PCR; TCRdb lists only in-frame clones, some missing. The sample holds some 91,000 clones, 90% to 95% seen once. Sequenced material: peripheral blood, taken on day 0 of AZD1222 vaccination. Receptors were obtained from an adult in good health. Both conserved end residues are part of each CDR3. A D gene is named only where the DNA matches it firmly.

v_call,d_call,j_call,cdr3_aa,cdr3_nt
TRBV10-3,TRBD1,TRBJ1-4,CAIKADRSANEKLFF,TGTGCCATCAAGGCGGACAGGTCGGCTAATGAAAAACTGTTTTTT
TRBV7-9,.,TRBJ1-1,CASSTGTPYTEAFF,TGTGCCAGCAGCACCGGGACACCGTACACTGAAGCTTTCTTT
TRBV28,.,TRBJ1-5,CASSLITASNQPQHF,TGTGCCAGCAGTTTAATTACAGCCTCGAATCAGCCCCAGCATTTT
TRBV30,.,TRBJ1-2,CAWNLGGYGYTF,TGTGCCTGGAACCTGGGGGGGTATGGCTACACCTTC
TRBV9,.,TRBJ2-1,CASSVEAGAYYNEQFF,TGTGCCAGCAGCGTAGAGGCGGGGGCTTATTACAATGAGCAGTTCTTC
TRBV5-1,TRBD1,TRBJ1-4,CASSLSRGTGEKLFF,TGCGCCAGCAGCTTGTCCAGGGGGACAGGTGAAAAACTGTTTTTT
TRBV7-9,.,TRBJ2-1,CASSSPSQEEQFF,TGTGCCAGCAGTTCCCCTTCACAGGAGGAGCAGTTCTTC
TRBV4-1,TRBD1,TRBJ1-2,CASSRRQGDSGYTF,TGCGCCAGCAGCCGAAGACAGGGAGACTCTGGCTACACCTTC
TRBV19,.,TRBJ2-7,CASSIAPTYEQYF,TGTGCCAGTAGTATAGCACCCACCTACGAGCAGTACTTC
TRBV10-3,.,TRBJ2-5,CAISESFGQETQYF,TGTGCCATCAGTGAGTCCTTCGGACAAGAGACCCAGTACTTC
TRBV11-2,TRBD1,TRBJ2-1,CASSLDSQGALPSYNEQFF,TGTGCCAGCAGCTTAGATAGCCAGGGGGCCTTACCCTCCTACAATGAGCAGTTCTTC